The T cell receptor (beta chain) under discussion was sequenced for a study of blood T cells in healthy people across ages. V gave up 3 bases and J gave up 5 bases, with 16 bases separating them. The CDR3 covers 15 residues. Germline CDR1 is SGHAT and CDR2 is FQNNGV. This clonotype was seen many times. A second about 7 to 12 cycle PCR used barcoded and J-beta primers. TCRdb reprocessed the 5' RACE reads with MiXCR, giving one entry per CDR3 protein. The sample yields 1.5 million to 2 million distinct CDR3 sequences, around 35% seen once. What was sequenced was blood. The sequence came from a woman aged 25 to 39 in good health. This chain joins TRBV11-2 and TRBJ2-5; possible D gene TRBD2, 7 bases. The CDR3 loop is CASSLAPGGLETQYF. CDR3 nucleotide sequence: TGTGCCAGCAGCTTGGCCCCGGGGGGCCTTGAGACCCAGTACTTC.